This note documents a single T cell receptor (beta chain) sequence. The sample belongs to a study of blood T cell repertoires in COVID-19. Study details: Some COVID-19 samples were acute and others convalescent; all came from the United States, Italy and Spain.

TCRdb's copy holds only in-frame clones and misses some; the assay was immunoSEQ multiplex PCR. Among about 200,000 clones listed, more than 75% were seen once. This CDR3 is 18 amino acids long. Germline assignment: CDR1 PRHDT and CDR2 FYEKMQ (reference sequence). J lost 1 base, V lost 2 bases, and 9 bases had no gene match. The chain has TRBV13 and TRBJ2-3, with 10 positions matching TRBD2. This TCR was recovered from a man aged 55 to 70 who had recovered from COVID-19. Sequences were obtained from peripheral blood. The CDR3 region has the DNA TGTGCCAGCAGCTTAAAGAGGGGAGGACTAGCGGGCACAGATACGCAGTATTTT. Its translation is CASSLKRGGLAGTDTQYF.